This entry features one T cell receptor beta chain sequence. These data are taken from a study of technical replicates of blood from a few donors. TCRdb keeps only in-frame clones here, not all; method: immunoSEQ multiplex PCR. Here the sample spans about 70,000 clones, around 95% being singletons. The sequencing input was T cells isolated from PBMCs. The sequence was collected from a human donor in good health.

Here the CDR3 DNA reads TGTGCCAGCAGTTTAGGACAGGGACGTGGCTACACCTTC. Translating gives CASSLGQGRGYTF. The J gene is TRBJ1-2, the V gene TRBV27; 8 positions agree with TRBD1. The CDR3 is 13 residues long. J lost 7 bases, V lost 2 bases, and 3 bases had no gene match. Germline CDR1 reads MNHEY; CDR2 reads SMNVEV (reference sequence).